This is a list of T cell receptor beta chains from one sample in a study of blood T cell repertoires in COVID-19. Some clones are missing from TCRdb's copy, which holds only in-frame ones; the method was immunoSEQ multiplex PCR. The top ten hold approximately 10% of the sample, which has 180,000 or so clones, approximately 80% seen once. Input material: PBMCs or T cells enriched from blood (not recorded which). The receptors shown here come from a man aged 45-65 years who had recovered from COVID-19. CDR3s include the opening cysteine and the closing phenylalanine or tryptophan. A D gene is named only where the DNA matches it firmly. The listing skips clone size in some rows; elsewhere it reads once, few, many or a size class.

clone size: .; D gene: .; V gene: TRBV6-1; J gene: TRBJ1-5; CDR3 protein: CASSESYSNQPQHF; CDR3 DNA: TGTGCCAGCAGTGAATCCTATAGCAATCAGCCCCAGCATTTT
clone size: .; D gene: .; V gene: TRBV2; J gene: TRBJ2-5; CDR3 protein: CASSARTQETQYF; CDR3 DNA: TGTGCCAGCAGTGCCAGAACCCAAGAGACCCAGTACTTC
clone size: .; D gene: .; V gene: TRBV28; J gene: TRBJ1-5; CDR3 protein: CASTVSNQPQHF; CDR3 DNA: TGTGCCAGCACGGTAAGCAATCAGCCCCAGCATTTT
clone size: .; D gene: TRBD1; V gene: TRBV19; J gene: TRBJ2-7; CDR3 protein: CASSRDRGKEQYF; CDR3 DNA: TGTGCCAGTAGTAGGGACAGGGGCAAGGAGCAGTACTTC
clone size: .; D gene: .; V gene: TRBV12-3/TRBV12-4; J gene: TRBJ1-1; CDR3 protein: CASTQIRNTEAFF; CDR3 DNA: TGTGCCAGCACCCAAATCAGGAACACTGAAGCTTTCTTT
clone size: .; D gene: .; V gene: TRBV10-3; J gene: TRBJ1-4; CDR3 protein: CAISESSRDSEKLFF; CDR3 DNA: TGTGCCATCAGTGAGTCGTCCAGGGATAGTGAAAAACTGTTTTTT
clone size: .; D gene: .; V gene: TRBV6-5; J gene: TRBJ1-2; CDR3 protein: CASNSPGGSYGYTF; CDR3 DNA: TGTGCCAGCAACTCCCCGGGGGGTTCCTATGGCTACACCTTC
clone size: .; D gene: TRBD1; V gene: TRBV11-3; J gene: TRBJ2-7; CDR3 protein: CASSLGDGTGLSEQYF; CDR3 DNA: TGTGCCAGCAGCTTAGGGGACGGGACAGGGTTATCCGAGCAGTACTTC
clone size: .; D gene: TRBD2; V gene: TRBV6-1; J gene: TRBJ2-1; CDR3 protein: CASSEGLADRYNEQFF; CDR3 DNA: TGTGCCAGCAGTGAAGGTCTAGCGGACCGTTACAATGAGCAGTTCTTC
clone size: .; D gene: .; V gene: TRBV9; J gene: TRBJ2-2; CDR3 protein: CASSVWRGSNELNTGELFF; CDR3 DNA: TGTGCCAGCAGCGTCTGGAGAGGGTCCAACGAACTGAACACCGGGGAGCTGTTTTTT
clone size: .; D gene: .; V gene: TRBV6-5; J gene: TRBJ1-4; CDR3 protein: CASRTRAGDTEKLFF; CDR3 DNA: TGTGCCAGCAGGACTAGGGCGGGGGATACGGAAAAACTGTTTTTT
clone size: .; D gene: .; V gene: TRBV2; J gene: TRBJ1-2; CDR3 protein: CASSITGDGYTF; CDR3 DNA: TGTGCCAGCAGTATAACGGGTGACGGCTACACCTTC
clone size: .; D gene: .; V gene: TRBV27; J gene: TRBJ2-7; CDR3 protein: CASSTPRLPEQYF; CDR3 DNA: TGTGCCAGCAGTACTCCTCGATTACCAGAGCAGTACTTC
clone size: few; D gene: TRBD1; V gene: TRBV2; J gene: TRBJ2-1; CDR3 protein: CASGPGGSTYNEQFF; CDR3 DNA: TGTGCCAGCGGACCAGGGGGCTCGACCTACAATGAGCAGTTCTTC